The subject of this entry is one TCR beta chain. Its specificity is not known. Trimming took off 3 bases at V and 5 bases at J, with 7 bases between the two ends. CDR1 and CDR2 from the germline V gene are LNHDA and SQIVND (reference sequence). The CDR3 sequence is 12 residues long. This specimen belongs to a study of shared clonotypes between healthy human individuals. Study information: Three plates were used per donor for CD4 naive, three for CD4 memory, two for CD8 naive and one for CD8 memory. General observations from the study: Clonotypes not shared had lower generation probabilities than those common to all four donors.

Deep-level settings were used for running the assay. Sequencing used immunoSEQ multiplex PCR; TCRdb keeps in-frame clones, though not all of them. The repertoire consists of approximately 330,000 clones, with over 70% occurring once and the leading ten covering about 10%. This chain uses TRBV19 with TRBJ2-5, with a possible D match to TRBD1 (5 bases). Sequencing input: memory CD4+ T cells sorted from blood. As for subset: CD45RA-negative fraction. The TCR comes from a man aged 25-45 years in good health. As DNA, the CDR3 is TGTGCCAGTAGTATCGCAGGGGAGACCCAGTACTTC. It is translated as CASSIAGETQYF. The variable domain in full, with the rest retrieved from reference TRBV19 and TRBJ2-5, is DGGITQSPKYLFRKEGQNVTLSCEQNLNHDAMYWYRQDPGQGLRLIYYSQIVNDFQKGDIAEGYSVSREKKESFPLTVTSAQKNPTAFYLCASSIAGETQYFGPGTRLLVL.